These 31 T cell receptor beta chains originate from one sample sequenced in a study of blood T cell repertoires in COVID-19. Some clones are missing from TCRdb's copy, which holds only in-frame ones; the method was immunoSEQ multiplex PCR. The sample has 300,000 or so clones, over 75% seen once. The material sequenced was PBMCs or T cells enriched from blood (not recorded which). Receptors originate from a woman younger than 30 who had recovered from COVID-19.

The chain joins TRBV14 to TRBJ2-7; 8 bases align to TRBD2. The CDR3 contains 14 residues. The V gene end was trimmed by 4 bases and the J gene end by 3 bases; junction bases not matched to a gene: 5. CDR1 and CDR2 (germline): SGHDN, FVKESK. This CDR3 is CASSRGTSGYEQYF. The CDR3 nucleotides are TGTGCCAGCAGCCGTGGGACTAGTGGCTACGAGCAGTACTTC.

The CDR3 DNA is TGCGCCAGCAGCAAAGGCGAGGACTTCTACGAGCAGTACTTC. Translation gives CASSKGEDFYEQYF. The gene calls are TRBV4-1 and TRBJ2-7; a weak D match, TRBD2 (5 bases). The CDR3 runs to 14 residues. With 5 bases removed from V and 3 bases from J, the gap between germline ends came to 14 bases. Germline loops: CDR1 MGHRA, CDR2 YSYEKL.

This clone was recorded only once. The chain employs TRBV5-1 and TRBJ2-5; perhaps TRBD2 as D (5 bases). Germline V gene lookup returns CDR1 SGHRS and CDR2 YFSETQ. V gave up 0 bases and J gave up 7 bases, with 28 bases separating them. The CDR3 has 19 residues. The CDR3 coding sequence is TGCGCCAGCAGCTTGGCCAAGCGGCCTTCTGAGGTTTTAAGTCCGACCCAGTACTTC. Protein product: CASSLAKRPSEVLSPTQYF. Combining the CDR3 with reference TRBV5-1 and TRBJ2-5 gives the whole variable domain KAGVTQTPRYLIKTRGQQVTLSCSPISGHRSVSWYQQTPGQGLQFLFEYFSETQRNKGNFPGRFSGRQFSNSRSEMNVSTLELGDSALYLCASSLAKRPSEVLSPTQYFGPGTRLLVL.

A single count supports this clone. V and J are TRBV28 and TRBJ1-6; D remains unclear. The V gene's germline CDR1 is MDHEN and CDR2 SYDVKM. Trimming cost V 7 bases and J 8 bases, with 12 bases left between them. The CDR3 is 13 residues long. The CDR3 DNA reads as TGTGCCAGCACCCAGGTTGGTTATTCACCCCTCCACTTT. It specifies CASTQVGYSPLHF.

The chain combines TRBV19 with TRBJ1-1; D uncertain. CDR1 LNHDA and CDR2 SQIVND come from the germline V gene (reference sequence). CDR3 length: 13 residues. V was clipped by 3 bases and J by 0 bases, with 5 bases between them. Here the CDR3 reads CASSISLNTEAFF. The CDR3 DNA sequence: TGTGCCAGTAGTATCTCTCTGAACACTGAAGCTTTCTTT.

In regard to this clone: Other DNA sequences in the sample encode the same CDR3. The V call is TRBV5-1, the J call TRBJ1-1, with 8 bases aligning to TRBD1. Germline V gene lookup returns CDR1 SGHRS and CDR2 YFSETQ. Trimming took 1 base from V and 2 from J; bases not matched to a gene: 4. CDR3 length: 15 residues. For the CDR3, the DNA is TGCGCCAGCAGCTTGACAGGGGGAGGCAACACTGAAGCTTTCTTT. Translated, it gives CASSLTGGGNTEAFF.

V is TRBV6-5 and J is TRBJ2-2, with D possibly TRBD1 on 7 matching bases. Deletions cut 0 bases from V and 5 bases from J, with 13 bases between. Germline V gives CDR1 MNHEY, CDR2 SVGAGI. This CDR3 has 16 residues. CDR3 DNA sequence: TGTGCCAGCAGTTACTCGCGGGGCAGGGGGACCGGGGAGCTGTTTTTT. Translated, it gives CASSYSRGRGTGELFF.

This rearrangement joins TRBV10-3 to TRBJ1-2, with 8 bases lining up with TRBD1. The CDR3 runs to 14 residues. CDR1 is ENHRY, CDR2 SYGVKD, per germline. The junction had 11 bases not matched to a gene; V was cut back by 4 bases and J by 10 bases. CDR3 residues: CAISVSGQDSDYTF. The CDR3 DNA sequence: TGTGCCATCAGTGTTTCGGGACAGGATAGCGACTACACCTTC.

This chain connects TRBV7-8 to TRBJ2-2; D is undetermined. Germline V gene lookup returns CDR1 SGHVS and CDR2 FQNEAQ. Trimming pared 5 bases from V and 1 base from J, leaving 14 bases between. The CDR3 covers 16 residues. CDR3 amino acids: CASSLQTVLNTGELFF. The CDR3 DNA is TGTGCCAGCAGCCTTCAAACGGTTCTGAACACCGGGGAGCTGTTTTTT.

The sample holds one count of this clone. This rearrangement joins TRBV10-2 to TRBJ2-2; 9 bases are shared with TRBD1. Germline CDR1 reads WSHSY; CDR2 reads SAAADI. J gave up 5 bases and V 4 bases, and 14 bases lay outside the gene matches. The CDR3 totals 18 residues. CDR3 coding DNA: TGCGCCAGCAGTGGGGGCCGGGACAGGGACCTGAGGACCGGGGAGCTGTTTTTT. Its protein product is CASSGGRDRDLRTGELFF.

This chain links TRBV10-1 with TRBJ2-2; D remains unclear. In germline, CDR1 is WNHNN, CDR2 SYGVQD (reference sequence). V dropped 0 bases and J dropped 2 bases, with 19 bases sitting between them. CDR3 length: 19 residues. The DNA of the CDR3 is TGCGCCAGCAGTGAGTCGAAATTCGTATTTGGGCTAAACACCGGGGAGCTGTTTTTT. Its translation: CASSESKFVFGLNTGELFF.

The rearrangement joins TRBV12-3 or TRBV12-4 to TRBJ2-1; D is possibly TRBD1 (5 bases). V was cut by 3 bases and J by 5 bases, with 8 bases left in between. The CDR3 covers 13 residues. The DNA of the CDR3 is TGTGCCAGCAGTTTTGGCAGGGACAATGAGCAGTTCTTC. Translated: CASSFGRDNEQFF.

The chain has TRBV7-9 and TRBJ2-5; maybe TRBD1 (6 bases). This CDR3 is built from 13 residues. V lost 4 bases and J 2 bases, leaving 8 bases between the germline ends. Germline V lookup: CDR1 SEHNR, CDR2 FQNEAQ (reference sequence). For the CDR3, the DNA is TGTGCCAGCAGCTCGACAGGTCAAGAGACCCAGTACTTC. Its protein is CASSSTGQETQYF.

CDR3 sequence (DNA): TGTGCCAGCTCACCACCCACCAGGGTGATGAACACTGAAGCTTTCTTT. Its translation: CASSPPTRVMNTEAFF. The V gene is TRBV18, the J gene TRBJ1-1, with D tentatively TRBD1 (5 bases). Trimming removed 0 bases at V and 0 bases at J, with 11 bases between. This CDR3 has 16 residues. Per the germline V gene, CDR1 is KGHSH and CDR2 is LQKENI.

This chain uses TRBV12-3 or TRBV12-4 with TRBJ2-5; TRBD1 aligns across 9 bases. The CDR3 spans 13 residues. Germline trimming cut 3 bases from V and 6 bases from J; bases unmatched to any gene: 2. The CDR3 bases are TGTGCCAGCAGTTTCGGACAGGGGCAGACCCAGTACTTC. The encoded protein is CASSFGQGQTQYF.

This chain uses TRBV13 with TRBJ1-1, with TRBD1 matching 7 bases. V dropped 5 bases and J dropped 1; count of bases not matched to a gene: 7. The length of the CDR3 is 15 residues. Per germline, CDR1 PRHDT and CDR2 FYEKMQ (reference sequence). CDR3 bases: TGTGCCAGCAGCCCGCCCCGGGACAGGAACACTGAAGCTTTCTTT. The encoded protein is CASSPPRDRNTEAFF.

The chain is built from TRBV15 and TRBJ2-7; TRBD1 might be the D (6 bases). CDR3 length: 20 amino acids. V gave up 0 bases and J gave up 3 bases, with 27 bases separating them. Germline V gene sequence: CDR1 LNHNV, CDR2 YYDKDF (reference sequence). CDR3 protein: CATSRDKGEWPGAKGYEQYF. The CDR3 DNA is TGTGCCACCAGCAGAGACAAAGGGGAGTGGCCAGGGGCGAAGGGCTACGAGCAGTACTTC.

This clone appeared a few times. This sequence joins TRBV21-1 and TRBJ1-4. TRBV21-1 is recorded as a pseudogene. The CDR3 covers 17 residues. The CDR3 bases are TGTCACAGCCGGGAAGGAGGGGAGAGGGTAACTAATGAAAAACTGTTTTTT. Translated, it gives CHSREGGERVTNEKLFF.

The chain recombines TRBV6-6 with TRBJ1-2, with D perhaps matching TRBD1 (5 bases). The CDR3 loop spans 15 amino acids. Trimming cost V 0 bases and J 6 bases, with 14 bases left between them. From germline, CDR1 is MNHNY and CDR2 SVGAGI (reference sequence). The CDR3 sequence: CASSYSEPQTDGYTF. The CDR3 DNA reads TGTGCCAGCAGTTACTCCGAGCCCCAGACAGATGGCTACACCTTC.

The rearrangement joins TRBV30 to TRBJ1-1; maybe TRBD1 (6 bases). V was clipped by 3 bases and J by 3 bases, with 11 bases between them. The CDR3 length is 13 residues. The germline V gene encodes CDR1 GTSNPN and CDR2 SVGIG (reference sequence). The CDR3 spells CAWSRNRDTEAFF. CDR3 nucleotide sequence: TGTGCCTGGAGCCGCAACAGGGACACTGAAGCTTTCTTT.

The rearrangement links TRBV28 to TRBJ2-7; D perhaps matches TRBD2 (5 bases). The CDR3 runs to 14 residues. V dropped 4 bases and J dropped 0 bases, with 10 bases sitting between them. Germline V gives CDR1 MDHEN, CDR2 SYDVKM. This chain's CDR3 is CASSYRGNSYEQYF. The CDR3 bases are TGTGCCAGCAGTTATCGGGGTAACTCCTACGAGCAGTACTTC.

This clone has more than one count but fewer than ten. The V call is TRBV29-1, the J call TRBJ2-2, with D maybe TRBD1 (6 bases). The germline V gene encodes CDR1 SQVTM and CDR2 ANQGSEA. The CDR3 runs 13 residues. The germline V and J ends were trimmed by 5 bases and 5 bases, with 12 bases remaining between them. CDR3 sequence: CSVTHTGTGELFF. The CDR3, as DNA: TGCAGCGTTACCCATACAGGGACCGGGGAGCTGTTTTTT.

This chain connects TRBV28 to TRBJ2-1, with 10 bases lining up with TRBD1. The CDR3 is 16 residues long. The germline CDR1 and CDR2 sequences are MDHEN and SYDVKM. V trimming: 6 bases; J trimming: 6 bases; junction bases outside the gene matches: 11. The DNA for the CDR3 is TGTGCCAGCAGCTCCGCCGGGACAGGGGTTGGCAATGAGCAGTTCTTC. Translated, it gives CASSSAGTGVGNEQFF. The whole variable domain, filled in from reference TRBV28 and TRBJ2-1, reads DVKVTQSSRYLVKRTGEKVFLECVQDMDHENMFWYRQDPGLGLRLIYFSYDVKMKEKGDIPEGYSVSREKKERFSLILESASTNQTSMYLCASSSAGTGVGNEQFFGPGTRLTVL.

This clone has only one observation. The rearrangement uses TRBV19 and TRBJ1-6; D might be TRBD1 (6 bases). This CDR3 contains 16 residues. The germline gives CDR1 LNHDA, CDR2 SQIVND (reference sequence). Trimming shortened V by 6 bases and J by 0 bases, and 12 bases separated the two germline ends. The DNA for the CDR3 is TGTGCCAGTAGCAACAGGGATACCTCCTATAATTCACCCCTCCACTTT. Translation gives CASSNRDTSYNSPLHF.

V and J are TRBV5-1 and TRBJ2-3, with a possible D match to TRBD2 (5 bases). V was trimmed by 4 bases and J by 6 bases, leaving 15 bases between them. The CDR3 loop spans 14 amino acids. Germline CDR1 is SGHRS and CDR2 is YFSETQ. The CDR3 here is CASSHSVPADTQYF. The CDR3 DNA reads TGCGCCAGCAGCCATAGCGTTCCTGCGGATACGCAGTATTTT.

The rearrangement links TRBV5-1 to TRBJ1-6; D not resolved. CDR1 and CDR2 (germline): SGHRS, YFSETQ. This CDR3 is built from 15 residues. Trimming removed 0 bases at V and 6 bases at J, with 10 bases between. Written as DNA, the CDR3 is TGCGCCAGCAGCTTGGCGGCAGCGACTAATTCACCCCTCCACTTT. As protein: CASSLAAATNSPLHF.

The chain couples TRBV28 to TRBJ1-4, with TRBD1 identical over 9 bases. Germline V gene data show CDR1 as MDHEN and CDR2 as SYDVKM. Trimming removed 8 bases from V and 8 bases from J; junction bases left unmatched: 9. The CDR3 spans 14 residues. The CDR3 nucleotides read TGTGCCAGCGGTACCGGGACAGGGCACGAAAAACTGTTTTTT. Encoded protein: CASGTGTGHEKLFF.

The genes are TRBV27 and TRBJ2-2; D is unclear. Germline-derived CDR1 and CDR2 are MNHEY and SMNVEV (reference sequence). The V end was cut by 6 bases, the J end by 0 bases, with 14 bases between. CDR3 length: 16 residues. CDR3: CASSPSWYANTGELFF. The CDR3 bases are TGTGCCAGCAGCCCCAGTTGGTACGCGAACACCGGGGAGCTGTTTTTT.

This CDR3 reads CATSREAGGNEQFF. The CDR3 DNA follows: TGTGCCACCAGCAGAGAGGCAGGGGGTAATGAGCAGTTCTTC. The rearrangement links TRBV15 to TRBJ2-1; 7 bases match TRBD1. From germline, CDR1 is LNHNV and CDR2 YYDKDF (reference sequence). The junction had 3 bases not matched to a gene; V was cut back by 0 bases and J by 7 bases. CDR3 size: 14 residues.

This clone was observed a single time. The chain joins TRBV28 to TRBJ2-3; tentative D call: TRBD2 (5 bases). Germline CDR1 and CDR2: MDHEN and SYDVKM. This CDR3 has 15 residues. The V end lost 3 bases, the J end lost 5 bases, and 15 bases lay between the germline ends. The CDR3 bases are TGTGCCAGCAGTTTTCTCGGGGAGCATGGAGATACGCAGTATTTT. This sequence encodes CASSFLGEHGDTQYF.

This chain connects TRBV7-9 to TRBJ1-1, with 8 bases lining up with TRBD1. The germline gives CDR1 SEHNR, CDR2 FQNEAQ (reference sequence). V lost 3 bases and J lost 0; bases outside the gene matches: 9. There are 17 residues in the CDR3. In DNA, the CDR3 is TGTGCCAGCAGCTTGGAGGTGACAGGGGAAATGAACACTGAAGCTTTCTTT. It is translated as CASSLEVTGEMNTEAFF.